Below, 10 T cell receptor beta chains from the same sample are listed, as sequenced in a study of cytomegalovirus exposure and HLA in healthy donors. Researchers ran the PCR with 60 Vbeta and 13 Jbeta primers. Only in-frame clones appear in the TCRdb table, and some are missing; sequencing was by immunoSEQ multiplex PCR. The sample shows 65,000 to 95,000 clones, and about 4.6% sits with its ten largest clones. The sequenced sample consisted of PBMCs. All receptors derive from a young man in good health and CMV-seronegative.

V gene TRBV5-8 combines with J gene TRBJ1-2; 7 bases line up with TRBD1. CDR1 and CDR2 (germline): SGHTS, YDEGEE. Unmatched junction bases numbered 10, after V lost 4 bases and J lost 4 bases. CDR3 size: 15 residues. This CDR3 is CASSSDRDLGYGYTF. The CDR3 DNA follows: TGTGCCAGCAGCAGCGACAGGGACCTTGGCTATGGCTACACCTTC.

This chain joins TRBV4-2 and TRBJ1-2; the D is unclear. This CDR3 has 13 residues. The germline gives CDR1 LGHNA, CDR2 YNFKEQ. V was clipped by 0 bases and J by 5 bases, with 7 bases between them. Here the CDR3 DNA reads TGTGCCAGCAGCCAAGATCTATCATATGGCTACACCTTC. Its protein is CASSQDLSYGYTF.

The chain uses TRBV7-6 and TRBJ2-5, with D possibly being TRBD1 (5 bases). Trimming cost V 5 bases and J 3 bases, with 13 bases left between them. The CDR3 runs to 14 residues. The germline gives CDR1 SGHVS, CDR2 FNYEAQ. The DNA for the CDR3 is TGTGCCAGCAGCCCACCAGGGAAGGAAGAGACCCAGTACTTC. Encoded protein: CASSPPGKEETQYF.

V usage is TRBV5-1 and J usage is TRBJ1-1; no clear D gene. The CDR3 is 15 amino acids. Trimming removed 0 bases from V and 5 bases from J, with 14 bases in between. CDR1 is SGHRS, CDR2 YFSETQ, per germline. DNA of the CDR3: TGCGCCAGCAGCTTGGAAAATCCGGGAGGGACTGAAGCTTTCTTT. Translation: CASSLENPGGTEAFF.

V is TRBV30 and J is TRBJ1-1; perhaps TRBD1 as D (6 bases). Germline CDR1 is GTSNPN and CDR2 is SVGIG (reference sequence). The V and J ends lost 4 bases and 5 bases respectively, with 14 bases between them. The CDR3 sequence is 13 residues long. The DNA of the CDR3 is TGTGCCTGGACCGCAGGGGTGGGGACTGAAGCTTTCTTT. This translates into CAWTAGVGTEAFF.

The genes are TRBV4-1 and TRBJ2-7; 8 positions agree with TRBD2. CDR1 and CDR2 (germline): MGHRA, YSYEKL. This CDR3 spans 17 amino acids. The trim removed 1 base at V and 5 bases at J, leaving 13 bases unmatched. The CDR3 protein is CASSQGPPEAGGHEQYF. CDR3 DNA: TGCGCCAGCAGCCAAGGCCCACCGGAGGCGGGAGGTCACGAGCAGTACTTC.

This chain connects TRBV29-1 to TRBJ1-1, with TRBD1 matching 9 bases. CDR1 and CDR2 from the germline V gene are SQVTM and ANQGSEA. The junction had 18 bases not matched to a gene; V was cut back by 6 bases and J by 10 bases. This CDR3 has 15 amino acids. The CDR3 is CSVYHVQGASWVAFF. The CDR3 nucleotides are TGCAGCGTCTACCATGTACAGGGGGCCTCATGGGTAGCTTTCTTT.

The V gene is TRBV5-1, the J gene TRBJ1-1; TRBD1 matches at 8 bases. CDR3 length: 14 residues. V shed 7 bases and J 0 bases; nucleotides not matched to a gene: 5. CDR1 and CDR2 from the germline V gene are SGHRS and YFSETQ. In nucleotides, the CDR3 is TGCGCCAGCTGCCAGGGGGCCATGAACACTGAAGCTTTCTTT. It translates to CASCQGAMNTEAFF.

The rearrangement joins TRBV7-9 to TRBJ2-1; D might be TRBD2 (6 bases). Germline V gives CDR1 SEHNR, CDR2 FQNEAQ (reference sequence). This CDR3 comprises 13 residues. V was pared by 3 bases and J by 6 bases, with 9 bases between. CDR3 nucleotide sequence: TGTGCCAGCAGCTTTTACGGGAGCAATGAGCAGTTCTTC. Translation gives CASSFYGSNEQFF.

The chain uses TRBV28 and TRBJ1-1, with 7 bases that match TRBD1. The germline CDR1 and CDR2 sequences are MDHEN and SYDVKM. Unmatched junction bases numbered 13, after V lost 5 bases and J lost 7 bases. The CDR3 contains 15 residues. CDR3 DNA: TGTGCCAGCAGTGAAGCCGGGACAGAAAAGGATGAAGCTTTCTTT. Protein product: CASSEAGTEKDEAFF.